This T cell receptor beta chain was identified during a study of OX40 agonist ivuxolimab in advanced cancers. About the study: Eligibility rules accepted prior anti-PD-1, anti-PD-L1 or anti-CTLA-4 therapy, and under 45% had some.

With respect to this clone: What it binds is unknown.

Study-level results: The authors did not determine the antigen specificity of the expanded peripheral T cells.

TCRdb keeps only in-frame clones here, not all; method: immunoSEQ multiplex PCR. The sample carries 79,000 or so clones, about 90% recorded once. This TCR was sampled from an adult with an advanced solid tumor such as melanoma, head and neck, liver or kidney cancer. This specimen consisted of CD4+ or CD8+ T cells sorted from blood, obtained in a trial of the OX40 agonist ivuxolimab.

CDR3 DNA sequence: TGTGCCAGCTCCCGGGGGACGAGCTCCTACGAGCAGTACTTC. Protein product: CASSRGTSSYEQYF. This chain connects TRBV18 to TRBJ2-7; TRBD2 might be the D (6 bases). CDR3 size: 14 residues. V shed 6 bases and J shed 0 bases, with 12 bases lying between them. The germline V gene has CDR1 KGHSH and CDR2 LQKENI.